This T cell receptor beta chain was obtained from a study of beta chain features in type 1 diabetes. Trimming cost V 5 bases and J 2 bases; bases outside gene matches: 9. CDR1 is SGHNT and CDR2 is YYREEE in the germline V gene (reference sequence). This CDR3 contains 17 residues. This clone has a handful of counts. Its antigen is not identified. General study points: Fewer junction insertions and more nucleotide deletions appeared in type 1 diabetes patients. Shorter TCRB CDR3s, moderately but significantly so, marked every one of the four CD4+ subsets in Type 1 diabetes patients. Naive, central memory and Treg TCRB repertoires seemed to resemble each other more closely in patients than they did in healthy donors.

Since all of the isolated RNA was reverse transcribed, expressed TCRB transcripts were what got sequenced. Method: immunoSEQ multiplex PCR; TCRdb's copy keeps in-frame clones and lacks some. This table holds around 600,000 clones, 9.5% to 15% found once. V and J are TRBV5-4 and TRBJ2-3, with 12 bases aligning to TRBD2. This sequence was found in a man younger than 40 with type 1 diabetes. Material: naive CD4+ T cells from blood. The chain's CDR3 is CASSHRLAGDVTDTQYF. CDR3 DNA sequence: TGTGCCAGCAGTCACAGACTAGCGGGGGACGTCACAGATACGCAGTATTTT.